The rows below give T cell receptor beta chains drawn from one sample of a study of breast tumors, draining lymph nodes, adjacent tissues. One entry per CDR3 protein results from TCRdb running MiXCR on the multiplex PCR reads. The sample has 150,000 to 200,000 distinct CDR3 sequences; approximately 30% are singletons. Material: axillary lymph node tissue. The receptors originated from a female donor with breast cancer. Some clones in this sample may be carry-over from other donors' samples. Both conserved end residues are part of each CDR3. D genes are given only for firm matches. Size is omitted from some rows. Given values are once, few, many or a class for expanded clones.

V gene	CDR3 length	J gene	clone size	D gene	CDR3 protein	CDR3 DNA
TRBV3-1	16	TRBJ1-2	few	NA	CASSPRTTGKVNGYTF	TGTGCCAGCAGCCCCCGGACCACAGGGAAAGTCAATGGCTACACCTTC
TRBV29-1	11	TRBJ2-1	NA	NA	CSVGGNNEQFF	TGCAGCGTAGGCGGGAACAATGAGCAGTTCTTC
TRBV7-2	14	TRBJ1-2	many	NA	CASTLWGGNYGYTF	TGTGCCAGCACCCTATGGGGGGGCAACTATGGCTACACCTTC
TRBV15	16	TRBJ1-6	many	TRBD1	CATSRHTTGGGSPLHF	TGTGCCACCAGCAGACATACCACAGGGGGCGGTTCACCCCTCCACTTT
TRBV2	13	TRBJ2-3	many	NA	CASRPGWSDTQYF	TGTGCCAGCAGGCCAGGGTGGTCCGATACGCAGTATTTT
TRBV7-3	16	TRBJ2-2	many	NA	CASSNTRQDPTGELFF	TGTGCCAGCAGCAATACAAGACAGGACCCCACCGGGGAGCTGTTTTTT
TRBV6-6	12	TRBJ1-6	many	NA	CASSSGDPTLHF	TGTGCCAGCAGCTCCGGGGATCCTACCCTCCACTTT
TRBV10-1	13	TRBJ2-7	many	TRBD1	CASSGQGTYEQYF	TGCGCCAGCAGTGGACAGGGTACCTACGAGCAGTACTTC
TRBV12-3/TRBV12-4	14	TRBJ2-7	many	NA	CASSVGRPGYEQYF	TGTGCCAGCAGTGTCGGGAGACCCGGATACGAGCAGTACTTC
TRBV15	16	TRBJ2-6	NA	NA	CATGRDRATGANVLAF	TGTGCCACCGGCAGAGATAGGGCCACTGGGGCCAACGTCCTGGCTTTC
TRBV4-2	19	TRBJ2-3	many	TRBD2	CASSQDPRLAGDLEDTQYF	TGTGCCAGCAGCCAAGATCCTAGACTAGCGGGGGACCTCGAAGATACGCAGTATTTT
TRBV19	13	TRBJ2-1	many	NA	CASSMDYYNEQFF	TGTGCCAGTAGTATGGACTATTACAATGAGCAGTTCTTC
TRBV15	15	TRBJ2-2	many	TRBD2	CATKPGGRGTGELFF	TGTGCCACCAAACCGGGAGGCCGCGGAACCGGGGAGCTGTTTTTT
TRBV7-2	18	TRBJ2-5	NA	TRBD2	CASSLAVAGGSYQETQYF	TGTGCCAGCAGCTTAGCTGTAGCGGGGGGGTCGTACCAAGAGACCCAGTACTTC
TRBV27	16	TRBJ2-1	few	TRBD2	CASSLSYGSGYPEQFF	TGTGCCAGCAGTTTAAGTTACGGTAGCGGGTATCCGGAGCAGTTCTTC
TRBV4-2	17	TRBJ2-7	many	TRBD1	CASSQGVGDRGTGEQYF	TGTGCCAGCAGCCAAGGGGTCGGGGACAGGGGAACAGGCGAGCAGTACTTC
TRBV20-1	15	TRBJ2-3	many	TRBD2	CSAKTSGGFTDTQYF	TGCAGTGCTAAGACTAGCGGGGGTTTCACAGATACGCAGTATTTT
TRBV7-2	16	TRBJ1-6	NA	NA	CASSLGGSSYNSPIHF	TGTGCCAGCAGCCTAGGAGGGAGCTCCTATAATTCACCCATCCACTTT
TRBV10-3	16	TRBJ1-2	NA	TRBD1	CAISDHGTETSQGYTF	TGTGCCATCAGCGATCACGGGACAGAGACTTCGCAAGGCTACACCTTC
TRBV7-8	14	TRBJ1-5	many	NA	CASSTGNVNQPQHF	TGTGCCAGCAGCACAGGGAATGTCAATCAGCCCCAGCATTTT
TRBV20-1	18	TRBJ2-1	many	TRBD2	CSAFTPPTSGHSYNEQFF	TGCAGTGCTTTTACCCCCCCCACTAGCGGACACTCCTACAATGAGCAGTTCTTC
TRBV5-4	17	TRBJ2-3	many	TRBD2	CASSLVSGIADTDTQYF	TGTGCCAGCAGCTTGGTCAGCGGGATAGCGGACACAGATACGCAGTATTTT